Following are 11 T cell receptor beta chains from one sample sequenced in a study of cytomegalovirus exposure and HLA in healthy donors. The primer mix had 60 Vbeta and 13 Jbeta primers. Using immunoSEQ multiplex PCR, the repertoire was profiled, and TCRdb retains in-frame clones only, with some absent. The sample lists approximately 210,000 clones, about 76% occurring once. Sequencing used PBMCs. The receptors were gathered from a male donor in good health and CMV-seropositive.

This clone was recorded only once. This chain joins TRBV9 and TRBJ2-1, with D possibly TRBD1 on 5 matching bases. CDR1 is SGDLS, CDR2 YYNGEE, per germline. The ends were cut back, 6 bases at V and 9 bases at J, with 19 bases in the middle. The CDR3 has 14 amino acids. CDR3 nucleotide sequence: TGTGCCAGCACCCCCGTCCAGGGTACTCGTGAGCAGTTCTTC. Protein: CASTPVQGTREQFF.

This clone has a handful of counts. The chain recombines TRBV7-9 with TRBJ2-7; no clear D gene. Germline CDR1 and CDR2: SEHNR and FQNEAQ (reference sequence). The CDR3 consists of 14 residues. Between the trimmed V and J ends, which lost 3 bases and 3 bases, there was a span of 12 bases. The CDR3 here is CASSLQALDYEQYF. The CDR3 bases are TGTGCCAGCAGCTTGCAGGCCCTCGACTACGAGCAGTACTTC.

This clone has only one observation. The CDR3 DNA reads TGTGCCAGCAGCTTAGTCGCAGGGTCTTACGAGCAGTACTTC. Translated, it gives CASSLVAGSYEQYF. The chain links TRBV11-1 to TRBJ2-7, with TRBD1 as a possible D gene (5 bases). Germline V gene lookup returns CDR1 SGHAT and CDR2 FQDESV (reference sequence). The CDR3 loop spans 14 amino acids. V lost 1 base and J lost 4, with 11 bases in between. The complete variable domain, with remaining parts taken from reference TRBV11-1 and TRBJ2-7, reads EAEVAQSPRYKITEKSQAVAFWCDPISGHATLYWYRQILGQGPELLVQFQDESVVDDSQLPKDRFSAERLKGVDSTLKIQPAELGDSAMYLCASSLVAGSYEQYFGPGTRLTVT.

This chain links TRBV11-2 with TRBJ2-3; 9 bases agree with TRBD1. Trimming at V came to 4 bases and at J to 0 bases, leaving 5 bases not matched to a gene. CDR1 is SGHAT and CDR2 is FQNNGV in the germline V gene. The CDR3 spans 16 residues. CDR3 bases: TGTGCCAGCAGCTGGAGGACAGGGGCCAGCACAGATACGCAGTATTTT. Protein product: CASSWRTGASTDTQYF.

The chain joins TRBV6-5 to TRBJ1-6; 7 bases map to TRBD1. CDR3 size: 13 residues. Germline V gene data show CDR1 as MNHEY and CDR2 as SVGAGI. Trimming removed 11 bases from V and 9 bases from J; junction bases left unmatched: 10. The CDR3 bases are TGTGCCGTGACAGGGAATATAGGTTCACCCCTCCACTTT. As protein: CAVTGNIGSPLHF.

This chain connects TRBV5-4 to TRBJ2-2, with 14 bases identical to TRBD2. Losses at the gene ends were 4 bases for V and 7 bases for J; bases not matched to a gene: 9. This CDR3 is built from 17 residues. The germline gives CDR1 SGHNT, CDR2 YYREEE (reference sequence). DNA for the CDR3: TGTGCCAGCAGCCCCCGACTAGCGGGGGGGAGCCACGGGGAGCTGTTTTTT. It encodes CASSPRLAGGSHGELFF.

This clone has a handful of counts. Other DNA sequences within the sample encode an identical CDR3. The V call is TRBV9, the J call TRBJ2-5; D possibly corresponds to TRBD2 (7 bases). The CDR3 has 14 residues. Germline values: CDR1 SGDLS, CDR2 YYNGEE. V was trimmed by 0 bases and J by 4 bases, leaving 10 bases between them. The DNA for the CDR3 is TGTGCCAGCAGCGTAGGGGGGGGGCGAGAGACCCAGTACTTC. Amino acids: CASSVGGGRETQYF.

This clone was observed a few times. The genes are TRBV30 and TRBJ1-5; D gene uncertain. The V end was cut by 5 bases, the J end by 2 bases, with 13 bases between. This CDR3 spans 14 amino acids. From germline, CDR1 is GTSNPN and CDR2 SVGIG (reference sequence). The CDR3 protein is CAWDQGGGNQPQHF. In nucleotides, the CDR3 is TGTGCCTGGGACCAAGGCGGGGGCAATCAGCCCCAGCATTTT.

This chain connects TRBV9 to TRBJ1-3; no definite D call. The V end was cut by 0 bases, the J end by 4 bases, with 11 bases between. The CDR3 sequence is 15 residues long. Germline V gene lookup returns CDR1 SGDLS and CDR2 YYNGEE. The DNA for the CDR3 is TGTGCCAGCAGCGTAGGTGGAGTGGAAGGAAACACCATATATTTT. It specifies CASSVGGVEGNTIYF.

The J gene is TRBJ1-5, the V gene TRBV7-3; weak D call: TRBD1 (5 bases). Germline V gene lookup returns CDR1 SGHTA and CDR2 FQGTGA. V was pared by 3 bases and J by 3 bases, with 9 bases between. This CDR3 has 14 residues. CDR3 loop: CASSLGPNNQPQHF. DNA for the CDR3: TGTGCCAGCAGCTTGGGGCCTAACAATCAGCCCCAGCATTTT.

The chain recombines TRBV10-3 with TRBJ2-3; possibly TRBD2 for D (6 bases). Trimming stripped 4 bases from V and 5 bases from J, with 13 bases between. In germline, CDR1 is ENHRY, CDR2 SYGVKD. The CDR3 covers 14 residues. This CDR3 reads CAISVEGREDTQYF. DNA of the CDR3: TGTGCCATCAGTGTGGAGGGAAGAGAAGATACGCAGTATTTT.